This T cell receptor (beta chain) was sequenced for a study of cytomegalovirus exposure and HLA in healthy donors. Whole-study context: In a later analysis, the roughly 120 validation repertoires were reported to have used the same platform as the roughly 730 first-cohort repertoires.

The donors formed part of the roughly 110-subject validation cohort, distinct from the approximately 630-subject first cohort. Measured with immunoSEQ multiplex PCR; TCRdb has only the in-frame clones, and not every one. The data show more than 95,000 clones, around nine tenths seen once. General study points: In the approximately 120 validation repertoires, a later analysis found that first-cohort TCR clusters tended to co-occur. The study listed 164 cytomegalovirus-associated TCR beta chains.

This CDR3 contains 13 residues. Germline CDR1 and CDR2: SQVTM and ANQGSEA. The V end lost 4 bases, the J end lost 3 bases, and 7 bases lay between the germline ends. This clone was recorded once. Its antigen remains unknown. The clonotype was recovered from a woman aged 18 to 35 in good health and CMV-seronegative. The sequenced material came from PBMCs. The gene calls are TRBV29-1 and TRBJ2-6; D unresolved. This CDR3 reads CSVVPRGANVLTF. CDR3 sequence (DNA): TGCAGCGTTGTTCCTCGTGGGGCCAACGTCCTGACTTTC.